This T cell receptor (beta chain) was obtained from a study of cytomegalovirus exposure and HLA in healthy donors. General observations from the study: Later on, an analysis tied 18,000 or so TCR beta sequences to HLA alleles at 0.05 false discovery rate. In a later analysis, several top co-occurrence clusters appeared linked to parvovirus B19, influenza, CMV and Epstein-Barr virus.

J lost 4 bases, V lost 6 bases, and 20 bases had no gene match. The CDR3 loop spans 18 amino acids. Germline lookup yields CDR1 MDHEN and CDR2 SYDVKM. This PCR relied on a set of 60 Vbeta primers and 13 Jbeta primers. Sequencing was performed with immunoSEQ multiplex PCR; in TCRdb, only in-frame clones are kept and a portion is missing. The sample has roughly 200,000 clones, roughly 80% seen once. As to this clone: Its antigen remains unknown.

V and J are TRBV28 and TRBJ2-5, with 7 bases lining up with TRBD2. The sequence was collected from a woman under 30 in good health and CMV-seronegative. The material sequenced was PBMCs. DNA for the CDR3: TGTGCCAGCAGCCACAGCCTACTCCTAGCGGAGGCAGGAGAGACCCAGTACTTC. Protein sequence: CASSHSLLLAEAGETQYF.